This T cell receptor (beta chain) came from a study of cytomegalovirus exposure and HLA in healthy donors (dated by TCRdb to about 2017). For the wider study: An earlier analysis of roughly 500 of the donors reported 250 to 350 Gb of sequence data and 100 million to 120 million unique TCR beta sequences obtained from about 170 million T cells. About 330 gigabases of sequencing data and about 92 million unique TCR sequences made up an early release that covered several hundred HLA-typed donors. Of the 398 genotyped donors, approximately 80% were placed in the genetic ancestry cluster associated with self-reported Caucasian donors. The aim of the study was to test whether cataloging public T cell receptors could identify signatures of past pathogen exposure. The study profiled the T cell repertoires of under 850 subjects by immunosequencing and related them to cytomegalovirus serostatus. In addition to the first cohort of hundreds of subjects, a separate validation cohort of around 110 different subjects was used. To predict cytomegalovirus infection status, the study brought together high-throughput TCR immunosequencing, statistical association of individual TCRs with disease status, and machine learning. In a later analysis, previously published TCR beta repertoires from roughly 710 donors were re-analyzed and high-resolution HLA genotyping was added so that TCR occurrence patterns could be studied. The later analysis used no new phenotypic data to find candidate immune exposures, relying instead on TCR beta sequences and their occurrence across donors. An earlier analysis of 587 of the donors applied high-throughput TCR beta sequencing to assess whether each TCR beta V gene segment acted as functional or pseudogenic. Donor age, sex, ethnicity and CMV serostatus were compiled alongside the repertoire data. A later genetic analysis took genome-wide SNP genotypes for 398 of the 666 donors and used that subset as a discovery cohort. Every repertoire in the discovery cohort had been generated on one and the same sequencing platform. HLA typing covered class I and class II loci at four-digit resolution. Typing coverage differed by locus: A, B, C, DRB1 and DQB1 were typed in about 620-630 donors, DQA1 in approximately 520, DPA1 in some 600, and DPB1 in just under 490. Because of strong linkage in the cohort, four or five DR-DQ haplotypes were treated as single units for association and clustering. Among some 400 genotyped donors of the cohort, an average of approximately 220,000 unique TCR beta nucleotide sequences was sequenced per donor, of which about 20% were non-productive.

The research as a whole found: A cluster of highly shared sequence variants was judged likely to represent a technical artifact of the sequencing pipeline. In this cohort, only TCR beta chains were sequenced, and detectable features were limited by the absence of alpha or paired-chain data. HLA typing was unavailable for some donors at each locus, so association tests used only the typed subset. Roughly uniform sequencing depth across donors was assumed in presence/absence analyses, although this assumption may not hold. The authors suggested that the approach could potentially be generalized to other disease states and immunological phenotypes. A later analysis found that most CMV-associated TCR beta chains appeared HLA-restricted, with HLA associations seemingly driven largely by CMV exposure. According to a later analysis, parvovirus B19, influenza, CMV and Epstein-Barr virus appeared linked to several top co-occurrence clusters. Some IMGT-functional V segments, including TRBV6-2 and TRBV6-3, could not be distinguished by the 87-base-pair reads and were therefore excluded. The earlier analysis of fewer than 750 of the donors excluded roughly 17 rarely observed V segments, including chromosome 9 orphons, because counts were too low. An association between a missense DCLRE1C variant and V-gene and J-gene trimming of TCR beta chains was found in a later genetic analysis and replicated in an independent cohort. In a later analysis, HLA-associated TCR beta chains showed more clonal expansion and lower generation probabilities than non-associated chains that were equally common. A further reported finding was that TCR beta sequences accurately predicted the HLA-A and HLA-B alleles for most subjects in the first cohort. When HLA alleles, especially DR and DQ, strongly co-occurred, attributing TCR associations to individual alleles was difficult. For the cohort, immune exposure information was limited to CMV serostatus. Across donors, most TCR sequences were observed very rarely, whereas some public TCRs were present in many individuals. Specific HLA alleles were associated with roughly 16,000 TCR beta sequences at a false discovery rate of 0.05 in a later analysis. In vitro tests confirmed that a few of the cytomegalovirus-associated TCR beta chains recognize cytomegalovirus antigens. The classifier was reported to diagnose cytomegalovirus status with high specificity and sensitivity in both the original cohort and the validation cohort. Linkage disequilibrium might explain the correlated functional status among segregating V segments, but an unknown experimental factor could not be ruled out. Broadly in line with IMGT annotations, most TCR beta V segments showed up in productive rearrangements about 87% or about 30% of the time in an earlier analysis of 587 of the donors. A later genetic analysis reported fewer N-insertions in productive TCRs among donors in an Asian-associated ancestry cluster than the roughly 700-donor mean. The study listed 150 to 200 TCR beta chains as associated with cytomegalovirus. In a later analysis, the rate of TCR association differed among HLA loci, with DRB1 alleles having the most associated TCRs and HLA-C alleles having the fewest.

A remark on this clone: What this receptor recognizes is not known. Per-base quality was not reported, and no clone a single base away is much larger than it.

In total, approximately 700 healthy bone marrow donors made up the cohort. Cohort members were all nominally healthy when sampled, although unrecorded immune exposures were likely present. The donor tested CMV seropositive and was one of the 289 seropositive cohort members. A peripheral blood sample was collected from each donor, and TCR beta sequencing was performed on peripheral blood mononuclear cells. Genomic DNA was extracted from the blood cell samples with the Qiagen DNeasy Blood Extraction Kit. Counted from cysteine to phenylalanine, this CDR3 has 16 amino acids. The only DNA kept is the CDR3, 48 bases in frame from the first base. CDR1 and CDR2, looked up from the germline V gene (reference sequence), are SEHNR and FQNEAQ. V and J are trimmed by 3 bases and 1 base, and the gene matches miss 5 bases of the junction. The protocol used for the library was the immunoSEQ multiplex PCR assay. For the multiplex PCR, a mixture combining 60 forward primers for TCR Vbeta segments and 13 reverse primers for TCR Jbeta segments was used. Amplification of the CDR3 region of rearranged TCR beta genes was performed with a multiplex PCR assay on genomic DNA. On the Illumina HiSeq System, the amplified TCR beta libraries were sequenced as 87-base-pair reads. From the authors' description of their analysis: A later analysis tallied 70 million to 100 million unique TCR beta chains across the 700 or so repertoires, and 10 million to 11 million of those chains were shared by two or more donors. To remove PCR and sequencing errors, raw reads were error-corrected and collapsed into unique sequences using a nearest-neighbor algorithm that merged closely related sequences. CDR3 sequences were aligned to IMGT reference sequences to assign V, D and J gene segments. For a sequence to be retained, at least a six-nucleotide match to both a V gene segment and a J gene segment was required. Rearrangements were classified as productive when the CDR3 lacked stop codons and remained in frame with V and J, and all other rearrangements were classified as non-productive. CDR3 was defined according to IMGT convention as the region running from the second conserved V-encoded cysteine to the conserved J-encoded phenylalanine. The earlier analysis of 587 of the donors excluded any sequence lacking an unambiguous match to a single V gene segment. An earlier analysis of fewer than 750 of the donors called V segments functional above 56.7% productive rearrangements and segregating when the between-donor standard deviation exceeded 5%. To diagnose cytomegalovirus status from the catalog of TCR beta chain sequences, a statistical classification framework was built. In a later analysis, V and J genes were assigned by comparing TCR nucleotide sequences against IMGT/GENE-DB human TR gene sequences. A later analysis assigned CDR3 sequences and most-parsimonious VDJ recombination scenarios with the TCRdist pipeline. In a later analysis, every TCR beta chain was defined by the combination of its CDR3 amino acid sequence and its V-gene family, and reads without a unique V-gene family were dropped. As a way to deal with suspected cross-contamination and a sequencing artifact, a later analysis dropped roughly 600 nucleotide sequences that were highly shared and had low generation probability. In a later analysis, a clonal expansion index was calculated for each public chain from normalized within-repertoire ranks of inferred template counts. In a later analysis, generation probabilities were computed with a VDJ recombination model fitted to out-of-frame rearrangements, and the resulting probabilities were checked against IGoR. In a later analysis, TCR-TCR, TCR-HLA and TCR-CMV co-occurrence was scored with hypergeometric tests, and a repertoire-size bias correction was applied to TCR pairs. False discovery rates were estimated in a later analysis by permuting HLA or CMV assignments 20 times. In a later analysis, co-occurring TCRs were grouped with DBSCAN, and TCRdist sequence similarity was added when clustering was performed within HLA-allele-positive subsets. Repertoires with fewer than 30,000 or more than 120,000 public chains were left out of co-occurrence clustering, as were a handful of repertoires with anomalous nucleotide sharing. The table comes from immuneACCESS by way of TCRdb, which keeps in-frame sequences with V and J called. Part of the clones is missing from these tables; in studies checked, under half for an unresolved V gene and the rest for unknown reasons. The DNA gave D and trimming, while V, J and clone size come from that table. The sample table records some 64,000 clones; roughly nine tenths of these occur just once. The ten largest clones take up around 1.5% of the sample.

The sequencing input was PBMCs. The sequence links TRBV7-9 to TRBJ2-3; 9 bases in the junction line up with TRBD2. This clonotype was sampled from a man aged 25 to 40 in good health and CMV-seropositive. The CDR3 protein sequence reads: CASSFWRTSGTDTQYF. The DNA reads TGTGCCAGCAGCTTTTGGCGGACTAGCGGCACAGATACGCAGTATTTT.